This TCR beta chain was retrieved from a study of CD8 T cells in ankylosing spondylitis. The study, taken as a whole, reports: A motif in TCR beta, a set of several highly homologous variants, appeared characteristic of ankylosing spondylitis blood.

This clonotype has a count of ten or more. What it recognizes is unknown. In germline, CDR1 is SGHAT, CDR2 FQNNGV. The V and J ends lost 5 bases and 5 bases respectively, with 16 bases between them. The CDR3 length is 15 residues. MiXCR was run by TCRdb on the 5' RACE reads, yielding one entry per CDR3 protein. The sample lists fewer than 250,000 distinct CDR3 sequences, 10% seen once, with 2% to 3% in the top ten. This TCR derives from a male donor with ankylosing spondylitis or in good health (not recorded which). Sequenced: blood, either unsorted or a sorted T cell fraction (not recorded which). The J gene is TRBJ1-5, the V gene TRBV11-2; D perhaps matches TRBD1 (5 bases). The CDR3 region has the DNA TGTGCCAGCAGCCCGGGGAGGGTGGGGGATCAGCCCCAGCATTTT. Amino acids: CASSPGRVGDQPQHF.